This T cell receptor beta chain originates from a study of cytomegalovirus exposure and HLA in healthy donors. The overall study: Membership in the Caucasian-associated ancestry cluster was found for around four fifths of a few hundred genotyped donors. Study-level findings and limits: An analysis done earlier found most TCR beta V segments productive about 87% or about 30% of the time.

For this clone: Antigen: not known.

In nominal health when sampled, donors likely had unrecorded immune exposures nonetheless. PCR amplification relied on 60 Vbeta primers (plus 13 Jbeta primers). Some clones are missing from TCRdb's copy, which holds only in-frame ones; the method was immunoSEQ multiplex PCR. Here the sample spans 110,000 or so clones, roughly 87% being singletons. J gave up 6 bases and V 6 bases, and 10 bases lay outside the gene matches. The CDR3 totals 14 residues. CDR1 and CDR2 from the germline V gene are SNHLY and FYNNEI. The TCR sequence derives from a woman aged 18-29 years in good health and CMV-seronegative. Sequencing was performed on PBMCs. The chain employs TRBV2 and TRBJ1-2; 7 bases agree with TRBD1. Here the CDR3 DNA reads TGTGCCAGCAGGGACACGCAGGGGGTTAATGGCTACACCTTC. Translation gives CASRDTQGVNGYTF.